This T cell receptor (beta chain) emerged from a study of blood T cells in healthy people across ages. This CDR3 comprises 14 residues. V was clipped by 3 bases and J by 4 bases, with 10 bases between them. From germline, CDR1 is SNHLY and CDR2 FYNNEI. Next came a second PCR, run for about 6 to 12 cycles, which used a sample-barcoded 5' primer along with a J-beta primer mix. TCRdb ran MiXCR on the 5' RACE reads and lists one entry per CDR3 protein. The data show approximately 1.5 million distinct CDR3 sequences, with roughly 32% seen just once and around 11% held by the top ten. Drawing of peripheral blood yielded 8.5 to 10 milliliters from each donor.

V gene TRBV2 combines with J gene TRBJ2-1; unclear D gene. Specimen: blood. This receptor was obtained from a woman in her twenties or thirties in good health. CDR3 in amino acids: CASSDGVGYNEQFF. The CDR3 region has the DNA TGTGCCAGCAGTGATGGAGTTGGGTACAATGAGCAGTTCTTC.